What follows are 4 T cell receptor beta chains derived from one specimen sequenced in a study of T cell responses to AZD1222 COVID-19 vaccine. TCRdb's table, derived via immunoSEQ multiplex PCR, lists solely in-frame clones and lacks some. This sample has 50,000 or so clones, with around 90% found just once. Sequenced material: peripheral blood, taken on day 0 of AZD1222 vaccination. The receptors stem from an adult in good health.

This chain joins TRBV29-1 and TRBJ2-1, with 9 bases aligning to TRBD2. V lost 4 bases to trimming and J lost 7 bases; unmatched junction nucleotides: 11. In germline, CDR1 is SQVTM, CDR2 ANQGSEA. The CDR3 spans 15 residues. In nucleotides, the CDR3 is TGCAGCGTTGGGGTCGCAGGGGGACTAGCAAATGAGCAGTTCTTC. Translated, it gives CSVGVAGGLANEQFF.

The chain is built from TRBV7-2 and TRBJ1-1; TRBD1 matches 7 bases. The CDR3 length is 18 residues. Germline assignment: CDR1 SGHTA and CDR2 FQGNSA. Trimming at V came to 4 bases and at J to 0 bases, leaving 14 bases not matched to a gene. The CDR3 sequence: CASSSQAGRGIMNTEAFF. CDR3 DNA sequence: TGTGCCAGCAGCTCCCAAGCCGGCAGGGGGATAATGAACACTGAAGCTTTCTTT.

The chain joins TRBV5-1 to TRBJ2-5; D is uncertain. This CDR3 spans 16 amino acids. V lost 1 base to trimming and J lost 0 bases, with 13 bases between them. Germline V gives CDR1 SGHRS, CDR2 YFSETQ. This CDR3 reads CASSLQGYRNQETQYF. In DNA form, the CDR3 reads TGCGCCAGCAGCTTGCAAGGGTACAGAAACCAAGAGACCCAGTACTTC.

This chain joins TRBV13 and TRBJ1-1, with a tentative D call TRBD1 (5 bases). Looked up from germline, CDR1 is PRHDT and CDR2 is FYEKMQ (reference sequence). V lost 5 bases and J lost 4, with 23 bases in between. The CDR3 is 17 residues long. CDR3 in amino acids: CASSVRPVGARGTEAFF. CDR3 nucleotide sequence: TGTGCCAGCAGCGTAAGGCCTGTCGGGGCGCGGGGCACTGAAGCTTTCTTT.